Listed here is a single TCR beta chain. Its antigen is still unknown. This sample was taken from a study of Ad26.COV2.S vaccination and SARS-CoV-2 variants. Study-level points and caveats: In vaccinated individuals, spike-specific CD8+ and CD4+ T cell responses reportedly displayed substantial breadth. Spike-specific TCR breadth was greater in vaccine than placebo recipients. The TCR breadth and depth analyses may have produced an underestimate of total T cell responses. With respect to non-spike TCR breadth, vaccine and placebo recipients were similar.

Using immunoSEQ multiplex PCR, the repertoire was profiled, and TCRdb retains in-frame clones only, with some absent. The data show 350,000 to 450,000 clones, about 92% seen once. This TCR derives from a human donor who had recovered from COVID-19. Sequences were derived from peripheral blood, sampled after recovery from COVID-19.

CDR3 residues: CASREDRTSYEQYF. Written as DNA, the CDR3 is TGTGCCAGCAGGGAGGACAGAACCTCCTACGAGCAGTACTTC. The chain links TRBV2 to TRBJ2-7; a weak D match, TRBD1 (6 bases). Trimming took off 6 bases at V and 0 bases at J, with 12 bases between the two ends. Germline CDR1 and CDR2: SNHLY and FYNNEI. This CDR3 is 14 amino acids long.